A single sample is the source of the 16 T cell receptor beta chains below, sequenced in a study of T-cell reconstitution after alpha-beta-depleted transplantation in children. It was with unique molecular identifiers that the TCRbeta library was prepared. TCRdb reanalysed the PCR reads using MiXCR and keeps one entry per CDR3 protein. The sample has 250,000 to 300,000 distinct CDR3 sequences, almost 10% seen once. The sample consisted of PBMCs from the stem cell graft donor, taken from the stem cell graft. The receptors originated from a human donor who donated a stem cell graft to a child with SCID.

The rearrangement uses TRBV12-3 or TRBV12-4 and TRBJ2-3; D perhaps matches TRBD1 (7 bases). This CDR3 spans 16 amino acids. Trimming stripped 6 bases from V and 1 base from J, with 17 bases between. The CDR3 DNA reads as TGTGCCAGCAGCCACTCCAGGGGGGCCGGCACAGATACGCAGTATTTT. Protein: CASSHSRGAGTDTQYF.

The sample holds a few counts of this clonotype. The chain joins TRBV5-1 to TRBJ2-1, with TRBD1 identical over 11 bases. Unmatched junction bases numbered 8, after V lost 0 bases and J lost 6 bases. This CDR3 comprises 17 residues. Germline-derived CDR1 and CDR2 are SGHRS and YFSETQ. The CDR3 DNA reads TGCGCCAGCAGCTTGGTTTTTGGAGGGACAGGGGGCAATGAGCAGTTCTTC. It is translated as CASSLVFGGTGGNEQFF.

The gene calls are TRBV18 and TRBJ2-3; D is ambiguous. The CDR3 spans 16 residues. CDR1 and CDR2 (germline): KGHSH, LQKENI. Trimming took off 3 bases at V and 0 bases at J, with 13 bases between the two ends. The chain's CDR3 is CASSPLRRSSTDTQYF. The DNA of the CDR3 is TGTGCCAGCTCACCGTTAAGACGGTCTAGCACAGATACGCAGTATTTT.

The chain has TRBV27 and TRBJ2-5; no firm D call. CDR1 is MNHEY and CDR2 is SMNVEV in the germline V gene (reference sequence). This CDR3 is built from 14 residues. Trimming left V 3 bases short and J 2 bases short, with 10 bases between. CDR3 residues: CASSFGSQQETQYF. As DNA, the CDR3 is TGTGCCAGCAGTTTTGGATCCCAACAAGAGACCCAGTACTTC.

This clonotype was picked up a small number of times. This chain connects TRBV18 to TRBJ2-7, with unresolved D. CDR1 KGHSH and CDR2 LQKENI come from the germline V gene. V gave up 5 bases and J gave up 0 bases, with 8 bases separating them. The CDR3 has 13 amino acids. CDR3 in amino acids: CASSIGSSYEQYF. DNA of the CDR3: TGTGCCAGCTCAATAGGCAGCTCCTACGAGCAGTACTTC.

This clonotype has just a few counts. The chain combines TRBV11-2 with TRBJ2-1; D could derive from TRBD1 or TRBD2 (5 bases each). V was clipped by 4 bases and J by 6 bases, with 16 bases between them. Per germline, CDR1 SGHAT and CDR2 FQNNGV. This CDR3 spans 15 amino acids. The DNA of the CDR3 is TGTGCCAGCAGCTATGGGGCCCACGGGGCCAATGAGCAGTTCTTC. Translated: CASSYGAHGANEQFF.

This clonotype came up a few times. The rearrangement joins TRBV11-1 to TRBJ2-2, with D maybe TRBD1 (6 bases). CDR3 length: 16 residues. V lost 5 bases and J 0 bases, leaving 13 bases between the germline ends. Germline V gene sequence: CDR1 SGHAT, CDR2 FQDESV (reference sequence). Written as DNA, the CDR3 is TGTGCCAGCAGCACCGACAGGAGATCGAACACCGGGGAGCTGTTTTTT. Protein product: CASSTDRRSNTGELFF. The full variable domain, its missing parts supplied by reference TRBV11-1 and TRBJ2-2, is EAEVAQSPRYKITEKSQAVAFWCDPISGHATLYWYRQILGQGPELLVQFQDESVVDDSQLPKDRFSAERLKGVDSTLKIQPAELGDSAMYLCASSTDRRSNTGELFFGEGSRLTVL.

This clonotype has only a few counts. V usage is TRBV29-1 and J usage is TRBJ1-5; TRBD1 matches at 8 bases. The CDR3 runs 14 residues. V lost 4 bases and J lost 6; bases outside the gene matches: 8. CDR1 and CDR2 (germline): SQVTM, ANQGSEA. CDR3 coding DNA: TGCAGCGTTGCCCAGGGGGCGCCTGGTCAGCCCCAGCATTTT. This gives the protein CSVAQGAPGQPQHF.

The sample holds a few counts of this clonotype. This sequence joins TRBV20-1 and TRBJ1-2; no clear D. Looked up from germline, CDR1 is DFQATT and CDR2 is SNEGSKA (reference sequence). The V and J ends lost 1 base and 4 bases respectively, with 10 bases between them. The CDR3 runs 13 residues. Here the CDR3 DNA reads TGCAGTGCTAGAGGGGTTGGAGCCTATGGCTACACCTTC. This encodes CSARGVGAYGYTF.

CDR3 sequence: CASSRESGELFF. CDR3 nucleotides: TGTGCCAGCAGTAGGGAGTCCGGGGAGCTGTTTTTT. The chain employs TRBV6-6 and TRBJ2-2; weak D call: TRBD2 (5 bases). CDR3 length: 12 amino acids. Trimming stripped 5 bases from V and 6 bases from J, with 7 bases between. Germline values: CDR1 MNHNY, CDR2 SVGAGI (reference sequence).

This clonotype was seen only a few times. J is TRBJ1-5 and V is TRBV19, with a tentative D call TRBD1 (6 bases). The CDR3 covers 13 residues. Germline V gene data show CDR1 as LNHDA and CDR2 as SQIVND (reference sequence). V lost 5 bases and J 5 bases, leaving 10 bases between the germline ends. The CDR3: CASSWDKYQPQHF. Written as DNA, the CDR3 is TGTGCCAGTAGTTGGGACAAATATCAGCCCCAGCATTTT.

The chain employs TRBV5-1 and TRBJ2-2; D unresolved. V gave up 4 bases and J gave up 0 bases, with 10 bases separating them. CDR3 length equals 15 residues. CDR1 is SGHRS and CDR2 is YFSETQ in the germline V gene. The CDR3 region is CASSPAATNTGELFF. CDR3 coding DNA: TGCGCCAGCAGCCCGGCGGCCACGAACACCGGGGAGCTGTTTTTT.

This clonotype was observed at least ten times. The chain has TRBV20-1 and TRBJ1-6, with 7 bases matching TRBD1. Trimming at V came to 0 bases and at J to 3 bases, leaving 2 bases not matched to a gene. Germline assignment: CDR1 DFQATT and CDR2 SNEGSKA (reference sequence). The CDR3 has 15 amino acids. The CDR3 DNA reads TGCAGTGCTAGAGAAGGGACAGACTATAATTCACCCCTCCACTTT. Residues: CSAREGTDYNSPLHF.

J is TRBJ1-5 and V is TRBV5-1; no clear D gene. Germline-derived CDR1 and CDR2 are SGHRS and YFSETQ. V lost 0 bases, J lost 5 bases, and 9 bases lay in between. The CDR3 extends over 14 amino acids. The CDR3, as DNA: TGCGCCAGCAGCTTGGTCCAGGATTATCAGCCCCAGCATTTT. It translates to CASSLVQDYQPQHF.

V and J are TRBV12-3 or TRBV12-4 and TRBJ1-2; 8 nucleotides match TRBD1. J was trimmed by 4 bases and V by 6 bases; bases with no gene match: 7. This CDR3 has 14 amino acids. In nucleotides, the CDR3 is TGTGCCAGCAGCCTCCGACAGGGGATCTATGGCTACACCTTC. It is translated as CASSLRQGIYGYTF.

This clonotype was observed at least ten times. V usage is TRBV5-1 and J usage is TRBJ1-1; the D gene is possibly TRBD1 (5 bases). CDR1 and CDR2 (germline): SGHRS, YFSETQ. V was trimmed by 1 base and J by 1 base, leaving 11 bases between them. CDR3 length equals 15 residues. CDR3 bases: TGCGCCAGCAGCTTGTGGGGGACCCAGAACACTGAAGCTTTCTTT. It translates to CASSLWGTQNTEAFF. Complete variable domain (other parts from reference TRBV5-1 and TRBJ1-1): KAGVTQTPRYLIKTRGQQVTLSCSPISGHRSVSWYQQTPGQGLQFLFEYFSETQRNKGNFPGRFSGRQFSNSRSEMNVSTLELGDSALYLCASSLWGTQNTEAFFGQGTRLTVV.